This T cell receptor beta chain was identified during a study of CD8 T cells in ankylosing spondylitis. Comments on this clonotype: Its antigen is as yet unknown.

TCRdb analysed the 5' RACE reads with MiXCR anew, one entry per CDR3 protein. The sample comprises about 440,000 distinct CDR3 sequences, approximately 17% of which are singletons, and over 0.9% rests with the top ten. Germline trimming cut 0 bases from V and 2 bases from J; bases unmatched to any gene: 5. Germline CDR1 and CDR2: DFQATT and SNEGSKA (reference sequence). CDR3 length: 16 residues. Study-level findings and limits: A TCR beta motif of roughly 8 highly homologous variants appeared characteristic of ankylosing spondylitis blood.

The genes are TRBV20-1 and TRBJ2-7; TRBD2 matches 12 bases. The specimen was blood, either unsorted or a sorted T cell fraction (not recorded which). This TCR was recovered from a male donor with ankylosing spondylitis. CDR3 sequence: CSARELGLAGAYEQYF. In DNA, the CDR3 is TGCAGTGCTAGAGAGCTGGGACTAGCGGGCGCCTACGAGCAGTACTTC.